A selection of T cell receptor beta chains follows, all from one sample in a study of PD-1 blockade in classical Hodgkin lymphoma. Sequenced by immunoSEQ multiplex PCR; TCRdb stores in-frame clones only, minus some. The table shows more than 20,000 clones, with around 89% occurring only once. This sample comprised peripheral blood mononuclear cells (PBMCs), obtained before the fourth cycle of nivolumab. The receptors were gathered from a human donor with classical Hodgkin lymphoma. Both conserved end residues are part of each CDR3. The size of a clone is reported for some rows only, either as once, few or many, or as a class for expanded clones.

v_call: TRBV7-3; clone_size: NA; cdr3_aa: CASSLSGQDYEQYF
v_call: TRBV1; clone_size: NA; cdr3_aa: CTSSQDSPGLAAPGELFF
v_call: TRBV5-1; clone_size: NA; cdr3_aa: CASSLDEGKETQYF
v_call: TRBV6-4; clone_size: few; cdr3_aa: CASSDSRGGATDTQYF
v_call: TRBV4-1; clone_size: NA; cdr3_aa: CASSQGPQTLETQYF
v_call: TRBV12-1; clone_size: once; cdr3_aa: CASSPPGDPRHSYEQYF
v_call: TRBV6-6; clone_size: NA; cdr3_aa: CASSSPGQPASYEQYF
v_call: TRBV5-1; clone_size: NA; cdr3_aa: CASSLVSGSYGYTF
v_call: TRBV9; clone_size: NA; cdr3_aa: CASSVVLAENTGELFF
v_call: TRBV5-1; clone_size: NA; cdr3_aa: CASSPRDEETQYF
v_call: TRBV29-1; clone_size: NA; cdr3_aa: CSVELWERSTDTQYF